These 19 T cell receptor beta chains came from one sample sequenced in a study of cytomegalovirus exposure and HLA in healthy donors. In the PCR, 60 Vbeta and 13 Jbeta primers were used. Here immunoSEQ multiplex PCR was the method, and the copy in TCRdb shows in-frame clones only, minus some. The table records fewer than 150,000 clones, around 80% of them present only once. The specimen was PBMCs. The receptors originated from a man under 40 in good health and CMV-seronegative.

V and J are TRBV9 and TRBJ2-3; 12 nucleotides match TRBD2. J gave up 6 bases and V 0 bases, and 14 bases lay outside the gene matches. Germline V gene data show CDR1 as SGDLS and CDR2 as YYNGEE. The CDR3 is 19 residues long. DNA for the CDR3: TGTGCCAGCAGCGTAGAAGGAGGGGGAACTAGCGGGAGGAGGGATACGCAGTATTTT. Its protein product is CASSVEGGGTSGRRDTQYF.

This sequence joins TRBV19 and TRBJ2-5, with a possible D match to TRBD1 (6 bases). Germline V gives CDR1 LNHDA, CDR2 SQIVND (reference sequence). This CDR3 has 13 amino acids. Deletions cut 6 bases from V and 4 bases from J, with 12 bases between. CDR3 loop: CASSTQGGETQYF. In nucleotides, the CDR3 is TGTGCCAGTAGCACACAGGGCGGAGAGACCCAGTACTTC.

The genes are TRBV28 and TRBJ2-7; 7 bases are shared with TRBD1. J gave up 4 bases and V 8 bases, and 14 bases lay outside the gene matches. This CDR3 spans 15 amino acids. From germline, CDR1 is MDHEN and CDR2 SYDVKM. The CDR3 bases are TGTGCCAGCCTATCTATTCGGGACAGTTATTACGAGCAGTACTTC. Amino acid sequence: CASLSIRDSYYEQYF.

The rearrangement joins TRBV6-5 to TRBJ2-7; TRBD1 matches at 8 bases. The germline gives CDR1 MNHEY, CDR2 SVGAGI. CDR3 length: 12 amino acids. J lost 7 bases, V lost 6 bases, and 5 bases had no gene match. This CDR3 is CASRGTGREQYF. DNA for the CDR3: TGTGCCAGCAGAGGGACAGGTCGAGAGCAGTACTTC.

The chain combines TRBV30 with TRBJ2-7; 11 nucleotides align to TRBD2. This CDR3 is built from 15 residues. V lost 3 bases to trimming and J lost 0 bases; unmatched junction nucleotides: 4. Germline V gene lookup returns CDR1 GTSNPN and CDR2 SVGIG (reference sequence). The CDR3 here is CAWSVGTSGSYEQYF. CDR3 DNA: TGTGCCTGGAGCGTTGGGACTAGCGGCTCCTACGAGCAGTACTTC. The whole variable domain, remainder taken from reference TRBV30 and TRBJ2-7, is SQTIHQWPATLVQPVGSPLSLECTVEGTSNPNLYWYRQAAGRGLQLLFYSVGIGQISSEVPQNLSASRPQDRQFILSSKKLLLSDSGFYLCAWSVGTSGSYEQYFGPGTRLTVT.

The gene calls are TRBV6-6 and TRBJ1-4; the D gene is possibly TRBD1 (6 bases). Germline values: CDR1 MNHNY, CDR2 SVGAGI (reference sequence). V lost 5 bases, J lost 9 bases, and 7 bases lay in between. The CDR3 is 11 amino acids. This chain's CDR3 is CASSRDKKLFF. The CDR3 DNA follows: TGTGCCAGCAGTCGGGACAAAAAACTGTTTTTT.

V is TRBV27 and J is TRBJ1-2; 8 bases are a match to TRBD1. Germline CDR1 is MNHEY and CDR2 is SMNVEV (reference sequence). CDR3 size: 14 residues. The trim removed 5 bases at V and 3 bases at J, leaving 5 bases unmatched. CDR3 region: CASSQGAWDYGYTF. Here the CDR3 DNA reads TGTGCCAGCAGTCAGGGGGCCTGGGACTATGGCTACACCTTC.

The rearrangement links TRBV28 to TRBJ2-5, with D possibly TRBD2 on 6 matching bases. CDR1 and CDR2 from the germline V gene are MDHEN and SYDVKM. The CDR3 covers 17 residues. Between the trimmed V and J ends, which lost 3 bases and 5 bases, there was a span of 22 bases. Here the CDR3 DNA reads TGTGCCAGCAGTTTCGGGATCGGCTGGGGGGTCGGGGAGACCCAGTACTTC. Its protein product is CASSFGIGWGVGETQYF.

This chain joins TRBV28 and TRBJ1-1; 10 nucleotides align to TRBD1. This CDR3 has 14 amino acids. The germline CDR1 and CDR2 sequences are MDHEN and SYDVKM. The V segment lost 6 bases and the J segment 6 bases; nucleotides outside the gene matches: 7. The DNA for the CDR3 is TGTGCCAGCAGCCGCCTGGACAGGGGGGCTGAAGCTTTCTTT. Residues: CASSRLDRGAEAFF.

V is TRBV12-5 and J is TRBJ1-4; tentatively, D is TRBD1 (6 bases). With 0 bases removed from V and 7 bases from J, the gap between germline ends came to 18 bases. The germline gives CDR1 LGHNT, CDR2 FRNRAP. This CDR3 region has 17 residues. This CDR3 reads CASGLVARRGGTEKLFF. The CDR3, as DNA: TGTGCTAGTGGTTTGGTGGCTAGGAGGGGGGGAACTGAAAAACTGTTTTTT.

J is TRBJ2-2 and V is TRBV28; TRBD2 matches at 8 bases. J was trimmed by 8 bases and V by 7 bases; bases with no gene match: 12. The germline V gene has CDR1 MDHEN and CDR2 SYDVKM. The CDR3 is made up of 15 amino acids. The CDR3 loop is CASTPPAGEGGELFF. In DNA, the CDR3 is TGTGCCAGCACCCCCCCAGCGGGAGAAGGTGGGGAGCTGTTTTTT.

The chain couples TRBV4-1 to TRBJ2-3; TRBD2 agrees at 10 bases. The germline V gene encodes CDR1 MGHRA and CDR2 YSYEKL. Trimming at V came to 5 bases and at J to 4 bases, leaving 6 bases not matched to a gene. There are 15 residues in the CDR3. CDR3 sequence: CASSLRLAGSDTQYF. The CDR3 region has the DNA TGCGCCAGCAGCTTACGACTAGCGGGTTCAGATACGCAGTATTTT.

The V gene is TRBV2, the J gene TRBJ1-2, with D hard to call. The V end was cut by 2 bases, the J end by 8 bases, with 12 bases between. CDR3 length: 13 amino acids. CDR1 and CDR2 (germline): SNHLY, FYNNEI. CDR3 coding DNA: TGTGCCAGCAGTGAACGCGCCACGGGAGGCTACACCTTC. Its translation is CASSERATGGYTF.

DNA of the CDR3: TGCGCCAGCAGCCTCGGCCGGGACAGGGTAGGCTATGGCTACACCTTC. This translates into CASSLGRDRVGYGYTF. The gene calls are TRBV4-1 and TRBJ1-2, with TRBD1 identical over 9 bases. Germline assignment: CDR1 MGHRA and CDR2 YSYEKL. After removal of 4 bases from V and 4 bases from J, the junction contained 10 bases not matched to a gene. The length of the CDR3 is 16 residues.

The rearrangement links TRBV28 to TRBJ1-5; no clear D gene. Germline V gene sequence: CDR1 MDHEN, CDR2 SYDVKM. This CDR3 comprises 14 residues. The V gene lost 3 bases and the J gene lost 3 bases, with 9 bases spanning the gap. CDR3 sequence: CASSLGSPNQPQHF. The DNA of the CDR3 is TGTGCCAGCAGTTTGGGCAGCCCCAATCAGCCCCAGCATTTT.

Only a few counts were recorded for this clone. The rearrangement joins TRBV15 to TRBJ1-1; 9 bases are a match to TRBD1. J was trimmed by 9 bases and V by 10 bases; bases with no gene match: 15. The CDR3 covers 14 residues. CDR1 is LNHNV, CDR2 YYDKDF, per germline (reference sequence). The chain's CDR3 is CAIQTGTGHTQAFF. The CDR3 DNA sequence: TGTGCCATCCAGACCGGGACAGGGCATACCCAAGCTTTCTTT.

The V and J genes are TRBV13 and TRBJ2-1; TRBD2 aligns across 10 bases. Unmatched junction bases numbered 5, after V lost 5 bases and J lost 4 bases. The CDR3 has 15 residues. From germline, CDR1 is PRHDT and CDR2 FYEKMQ (reference sequence). In DNA, the CDR3 is TGTGCCAGCAGCGCGCGGACTAGCGGTTACAATGAGCAGTTCTTC. Protein product: CASSARTSGYNEQFF.

This chain joins TRBV7-2 and TRBJ1-2, with 8 bases fitting TRBD1. The germline gives CDR1 SGHTA, CDR2 FQGNSA. V gave up 5 bases and J gave up 3 bases; unmatched junction bases: 5. The CDR3 sequence is 14 residues long. The CDR3 is CASSRPDRDYGYTF. The CDR3 region has the DNA TGTGCCAGCAGCCGCCCGGACAGGGACTATGGCTACACCTTC.

The J gene is TRBJ1-5, the V gene TRBV5-1; D is possibly TRBD1 (5 bases). The V gene's germline CDR1 is SGHRS and CDR2 YFSETQ. The CDR3 extends over 16 amino acids. Trimming stripped 4 bases from V and 0 bases from J, with 14 bases between. In DNA form, the CDR3 reads TGCGCCAGCAGCAGAGGAAGCAGGGATAGCAATCAGCCCCAGCATTTT. It specifies CASSRGSRDSNQPQHF.